What follows describes a single TCR beta chain. Antigen specificity is unknown. This sample was included in a study of shared clonotypes between healthy human individuals. Genomic DNA of each subset was evenly split across several immunoSEQ plates. The table came from immunoSEQ multiplex PCR; TCRdb's copy has only in-frame clones and leaves some out. Of about 380,000 clones in the sample, 90% to 97% are singletons; the top ten hold around 0.29%. Healthy HIV-negative adults without recent acute infections or vaccinations served as donors. Study results and caveats: The sharing of about 5.3% of naive CD4 clonotypes was seen across a few donors. Non-shared clonotypes displayed generation probabilities falling below those of clonotypes present in all four donors.

V shed 0 bases, J shed 2 bases, and the junction held 12 bases outside the gene matches. Germline V CDR1 and CDR2: MGHRA, YSYEKL. The CDR3 is 19 residues long. This sequence originates from a man under 40 in good health. What was sequenced was memory CD8+ T cells sorted from blood. The subset is: CD45RO+ cells pooled with CCR7-negative TemRA cells. The chain is built from TRBV4-1 and TRBJ2-1; 8 positions agree with TRBD2. CDR3 coding DNA: TGCGCCAGCAGCCAAGATGGAAGTGGCGGGAGGATCACCTACAATGAGCAGTTCTTC. It translates to CASSQDGSGGRITYNEQFF.